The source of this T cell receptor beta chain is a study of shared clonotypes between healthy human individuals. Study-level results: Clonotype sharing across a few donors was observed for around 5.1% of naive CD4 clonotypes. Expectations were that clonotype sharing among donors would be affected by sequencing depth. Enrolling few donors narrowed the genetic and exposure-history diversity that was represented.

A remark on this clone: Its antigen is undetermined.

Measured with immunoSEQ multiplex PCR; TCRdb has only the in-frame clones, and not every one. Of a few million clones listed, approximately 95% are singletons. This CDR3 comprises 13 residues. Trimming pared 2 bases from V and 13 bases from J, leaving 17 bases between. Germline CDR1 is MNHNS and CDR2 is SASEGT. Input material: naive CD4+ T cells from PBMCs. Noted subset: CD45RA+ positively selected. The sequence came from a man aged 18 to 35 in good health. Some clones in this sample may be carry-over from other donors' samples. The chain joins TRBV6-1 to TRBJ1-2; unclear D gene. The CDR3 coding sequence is TGTGCCAGCAGTGAAACCGCGTATCCGCACTGCACCTTC. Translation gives CASSETAYPHCTF.